These T cell receptor beta chains were read from a single sample in a study of identical twins. A single record per CDR3 protein comes from TCRdb applying MiXCR to the 5' RACE reads. The table lists 650,000 to 750,000 distinct CDR3 sequences, approximately 21% of them singletons. This sample was also put to use in a study of T cells expressing NK-cell markers.

The sequenced sample consisted of PBMCs. The receptors derive from a woman younger than 30 in good health. CDR3s leave out the opening cysteine and the closing phenylalanine or tryptophan. Fields, in order: D gene, J gene, V gene, CDR3 protein. The D gene is left open where the match is weak.

D: TRBD2
J: TRBJ2-5
V: TRBV12-3/TRBV12-4
CDR3: ASSTGGTQY

D: .
J: TRBJ2-5
V: TRBV6-2/TRBV6-3
CDR3: ASRDGQYVETQY

D: .
J: TRBJ2-1
V: TRBV6-1
CDR3: ASAHRMAVYNEQF

D: TRBD2
J: TRBJ2-3
V: TRBV7-3
CDR3: ASSHTLAGKSTDTQY

D: .
J: TRBJ1-3
V: TRBV12-3/TRBV12-4
CDR3: ASSFYSVSGNTIY

D: TRBD2
J: TRBJ2-1
V: TRBV9
CDR3: ASSGTSGTRYNEQF

D: .
J: TRBJ2-1
V: TRBV20-1
CDR3: SASRQSQRDLKF

D: TRBD2
J: TRBJ2-7
V: TRBV27
CDR3: ASSIRTSALH

D: .
J: TRBJ2-3
V: TRBV12-3/TRBV12-4
CDR3: ASNADGRDLRTDTQY

D: TRBD1
J: TRBJ2-7
V: TRBV7-2
CDR3: ASSLVGTGLPEQY

D: .
J: TRBJ2-1
V: TRBV6-1
CDR3: ASSLRVDSYNEQF

D: .
J: TRBJ2-5
V: TRBV3-1
CDR3: ASSHKRLQETQY

D: TRBD1
J: TRBJ2-7
V: TRBV2
CDR3: ASIRDRDYEQY

D: .
J: TRBJ1-5
V: TRBV12-3/TRBV12-4
CDR3: ASSLRRGESQPQH

D: .
J: TRBJ2-1
V: TRBV7-2
CDR3: ASSPPRGGNNEQF

D: .
J: TRBJ2-5
V: TRBV20-1
CDR3: SAFDRQETQY

D: .
J: TRBJ2-2
V: TRBV12-3/TRBV12-4
CDR3: ASSLGWSRRPGELF

D: .
J: TRBJ2-1
V: TRBV20-1
CDR3: SARDPQGRYNEQF

D: .
J: TRBJ2-2
V: TRBV6-6
CDR3: ASRSTGNGELF

D: .
J: TRBJ2-7
V: TRBV29-1
CDR3: SAGTIGTFTYEQY

D: .
J: TRBJ1-1
V: TRBV12-3/TRBV12-4
CDR3: ASTSRAGTGGNTEAF

D: .
J: TRBJ2-7
V: TRBV10-2
CDR3: ASRGTGLEPYEQY

D: .
J: TRBJ2-3
V: TRBV12-3/TRBV12-4
CDR3: ASSSRKYTDTQY

D: TRBD1
J: TRBJ2-7
V: TRBV6-5
CDR3: ASSYMGQVFDEQY

D: .
J: TRBJ2-7
V: TRBV5-6
CDR3: ASSLVVGIRYEQY

D: .
J: TRBJ2-1
V: TRBV20-1
CDR3: SARMALPNEQF

D: .
J: TRBJ1-1
V: TRBV15
CDR3: ATGGRRANTEAF

D: .
J: TRBJ2-2
V: TRBV12-3/TRBV12-4
CDR3: ASSLGGAGNTGELF

D: .
J: TRBJ2-2
V: TRBV5-1
CDR3: ASSFGDTNTGELF

D: TRBD2
J: TRBJ2-3
V: TRBV7-9
CDR3: ASSSGLAVSTDTQY

D: .
J: TRBJ2-7
V: TRBV27
CDR3: ASSSSGEWNEQY

D: .
J: TRBJ2-1
V: TRBV11-2
CDR3: ASSRSFPGPLSYNEQF

D: TRBD1
J: TRBJ1-4
V: TRBV5-1
CDR3: ASSLVQGGEKLF

D: .
J: TRBJ1-2
V: TRBV6-5
CDR3: ASSYKGYLGYT

D: .
J: TRBJ2-2
V: TRBV20-1
CDR3: SARRVTGELF

D: .
J: TRBJ2-1
V: TRBV12-3/TRBV12-4
CDR3: ASRASYNEQF

D: .
J: TRBJ2-5
V: TRBV15
CDR3: ATSRRGETQY

D: TRBD1
J: TRBJ1-5
V: TRBV6-1
CDR3: ASSRQGRGGPQH

D: .
J: TRBJ2-3
V: TRBV6-4
CDR3: ASSDGDTDTQY